This T cell receptor beta chain was profiled in a study of shared clonotypes between healthy human individuals. Worth noting for this clone: What it binds is not known.

Original handling: Sequence data from immunoSEQ were junction-only and lacked quality scores; consequently, filtering differed. Sequencing used immunoSEQ multiplex PCR; TCRdb keeps in-frame clones, though not all of them. V, J and clone size reflect that table, while D and trimming were determined from the DNA. This sample has around 690,000 clones, with 90% found just once. CDR1 is SGHRS, CDR2 YFSETQ, per germline. V gave up 4 bases and J gave up 7 bases, with 9 bases separating them. The CDR3 covers 11 residues. Regarding the study as a whole: Across a handful of donors, naive CD4 shared around 5.3%, naive CD8 about 3.2%, memory CD4 approximately 2.5%, memory CD8 around 0.36%.

The chain combines TRBV5-1 with TRBJ2-7; no definite D call. The clonotype originates from a man aged 18 to 29 in good health. Some clones in this sample may be carry-over from other donors' samples. Sequenced sample: memory CD8+ T cells from PBMCs. As for subset: CD45RO+ cells pooled with CCR7-negative TemRA cells. The chain's CDR3 is CASSEGWEQYF. For the CDR3, the DNA is TGCGCCAGCAGCGAAGGGTGGGAGCAGTACTTC.